This passage covers 29 T cell receptor beta chains from one sample sequenced in a study of post-analysis software for immune sequencing data. Study results and caveats: TRBV segments more frequent in patients than in controls numbered roughly five and included TRBV5-6, TRBV5-1 and TRBV20-1.

Each TCR beta cDNA library carried unique molecular identifiers. MiXCR, applied by TCRdb to the PCR reads, yields one record per CDR3 protein. The sample consists of about 260,000 distinct CDR3 sequences, 30% to 45% of them appearing once. Antigen specificity for these receptors is unknown. The specimen sequenced was blood. All receptors derive from a girl under 18 with multiple sclerosis.

In its sample, this clonotype was seen many times. J is TRBJ2-7 and V is TRBV5-5; a weak D match, TRBD2 (5 bases). Trimming took 4 bases from V and 3 from J, leaving 11 bases between them. The CDR3 spans 13 residues. In germline, CDR1 is SGHKS, CDR2 YYEKEE (reference sequence). The CDR3 loop is CASSRQTNYEQYF. The CDR3 region has the DNA TGTGCCAGCAGCAGGCAGACTAACTACGAGCAGTACTTC. The full variable domain, completed using reference TRBV5-5 and TRBJ2-7, is DAGVTQSPTHLIKTRGQQVTLRCSPISGHKSVSWYQQVLGQGPQFIFQYYEKEERGRGNFPDRFSARQFPNYSSELNVNALLLGDSALYLCASSRQTNYEQYFGPGTRLTVT.

Notes on this clonotype: A junction boundary mismatches the germline segment, possibly from a read error. The rearrangement links TRBV5-5 to TRBJ2-4; D tentatively fits TRBD1 or TRBD2 (5 bases each). The DNA matches TRBJ2-7 better at its end, which makes the J call doubtful. Germline CDR1 reads SGHKS; CDR2 reads YYEKEE (reference sequence). The length of the CDR3 is 15 residues. The CDR3 sequence is CASSQVRGIVHEQYF. CDR3 coding DNA: TGCGCCAGCAGCCAAGTGAGGGGAATCGTCCACGAGCAGTACTTC.

This clonotype was counted once. Since a much larger clone is just one base distant, this may be a read error. The chain is built from TRBV27 and TRBJ1-5; D not certain. Germline CDR1 reads MNHEY; CDR2 reads SMNVEV (reference sequence). CDR3 length equals 15 residues. The V end lost 3 bases, the J end lost 0 bases, and 9 bases lay between the germline ends. The CDR3 sequence: CASSFLGNSNQPQHF. The CDR3, as DNA: TGTGCCAGCAGTTTCTTGGGAAATAGCAATCAGCCCCAGCATTTT.

V is TRBV11-2 and J is TRBJ2-7, with TRBD1 matching over 8 bases. Germline V gene sequence: CDR1 SGHAT, CDR2 FQNNGV. Losses at the gene ends were 5 bases for V and 4 bases for J; bases not matched to a gene: 7. This CDR3 is 14 amino acids long. The CDR3 spells CASSPDRVEYEQYF. DNA for the CDR3: TGTGCCAGCAGCCCGGACAGGGTAGAGTACGAGCAGTACTTC.

The table lists this clonotype with many counts. Possible read error: a much larger clone is one base away. V is TRBV20-1 and J is TRBJ2-6; D perhaps matches TRBD1 (5 bases). The CDR3 loop spans 14 amino acids. CDR1 is DFQATT, CDR2 SNEGSKA, per germline (reference sequence). The CDR3 sequence: CSASRGSGANVRTF. The CDR3 nucleotides read TGCAGTGCTAGCAGAGGTTCTGGGGCCAACGTCCGGACTTTC.

In its sample, this clonotype was seen many times. The chain uses TRBV6-5 and TRBJ2-6; D not certain. CDR3 size: 16 residues. Germline V gene data show CDR1 as MNHEY and CDR2 as SVGAGI. V lost 2 bases and J lost 0, with 8 bases in between. CDR3 residues: CASSYVRASGANVLTF. CDR3 sequence (DNA): TGTGCCAGCAGTTACGTCCGGGCCTCTGGGGCCAACGTCCTGACTTTC.

The gene calls are TRBV3-1 and TRBJ1-2; D unclear. V lost 4 bases and J 10 bases, leaving 31 bases between the germline ends. The CDR3 length is 18 residues. CDR1 and CDR2 from the germline V gene are LGHDT and YNNKEL (reference sequence). The CDR3, as DNA: TGTGCCAGCAGCCCCCGACGGGGAGCCCGGTCAGTCATGGCGGCCTACACCTTC. Translating it yields CASSPRRGARSVMAAYTF.

This clonotype was counted at least ten times. The chain combines TRBV10-3 with TRBJ2-3; the D is unclear. This CDR3 comprises 11 residues. With 8 bases removed from V and 3 bases from J, the gap between germline ends came to 6 bases. Germline CDR1 and CDR2: ENHRY and SYGVKD. This CDR3 reads CAIGQTDTQYF. The CDR3 region has the DNA TGTGCCATCGGGCAGACAGATACGCAGTATTTT.

The table lists this clonotype with many counts. Germline is not matched at one junction end, which may reflect a read error. This sequence joins TRBV6-6 and TRBJ2-5, with D tentatively TRBD2 (6 bases). Germline CDR1 reads MNHNY; CDR2 reads SVGAGI (reference sequence). The CDR3 runs to 16 residues. CDR3 amino acids: CANSYGTSSRQETQYF. The CDR3 DNA reads TGTGCCAACAGTTATGGTACTAGCAGTCGCCAAGAGACCCAGTACTTC.

The rearrangement links TRBV15 to TRBJ2-5; the D call may be TRBD1 or TRBD2 (5 bases each). Germline CDR1 reads LNHNV; CDR2 reads YYDKDF (reference sequence). CDR3 length equals 13 residues. Trimming took off 4 bases at V and 2 bases at J, with 8 bases between the two ends. CDR3: CATSMGRQETQYF. CDR3 bases: TGTGCCACCAGCATGGGACGGCAAGAGACCCAGTACTTC.

In its sample, this clonotype was seen a few times. The chain carries TRBV11-2 and TRBJ2-7; possibly TRBD2 for D (5 bases). The ends were cut back, 0 bases at V and 4 bases at J, with 16 bases in the middle. Germline CDR1 is SGHAT and CDR2 is FQNNGV. This CDR3 contains 16 residues. Here the CDR3 reads CASSLDGSGRGYEQYF. In DNA, the CDR3 is TGTGCCAGCAGCTTAGATGGGTCGGGGAGAGGTTACGAGCAGTACTTC.

The chain carries TRBV20-1 and TRBJ2-7; D could derive from TRBD1 or TRBD2 (5 bases each). Germline CDR1 reads DFQATT; CDR2 reads SNEGSKA (reference sequence). Trimming took 2 bases from V and 2 from J, leaving 16 bases between them. This CDR3 comprises 15 residues. The CDR3 DNA follows: TGCAGTGCTAGACGGCCCGGGACGGATACCTACGAGCAGTACTTC. Protein product: CSARRPGTDTYEQYF.

Here the CDR3 DNA reads TGCGCCAGCAGCCTGGAGACAGAAGTTCTCTATGGCTACACCTTC. This sequence encodes CASSLETEVLYGYTF. This sequence joins TRBV5-1 and TRBJ1-2, with a tentative D call TRBD1 (5 bases). The V gene's germline CDR1 is SGHRS and CDR2 YFSETQ. The CDR3 is 15 residues long. V gave up 4 bases and J gave up 4 bases, with 17 bases separating them. Variable domain in full (rest from reference TRBV5-1 and TRBJ1-2): KAGVTQTPRYLIKTRGQQVTLSCSPISGHRSVSWYQQTPGQGLQFLFEYFSETQRNKGNFPGRFSGRQFSNSRSEMNVSTLELGDSALYLCASSLETEVLYGYTFGSGTRLTVV.

In its sample, this clonotype was seen many times. The rearrangement joins TRBV6-1 to TRBJ1-5; D possibly corresponds to TRBD1 (5 bases). Germline CDR1 is MNHNS and CDR2 is SASEGT. This CDR3 region has 13 residues. V gave up 8 bases and J gave up 4 bases, with 12 bases separating them. The CDR3 loop is CASRDSQNQPQHF. The CDR3, as DNA: TGTGCCAGCCGGGACTCCCAAAATCAGCCCCAGCATTTT.

This clonotype was recorded at least ten times. The chain employs TRBV5-1 and TRBJ1-2; 9 bases are a match to TRBD1. Germline CDR1 SGHRS, CDR2 YFSETQ. The CDR3 consists of 16 residues. The trim removed 4 bases at V and 8 bases at J, leaving 15 bases unmatched. In DNA form, the CDR3 reads TGCGCCAGCAGCAAAGGGACAGGGTCGGAGTCGGGAGGCTACACCTTC. Amino acids: CASSKGTGSESGGYTF.

This clonotype has a handful of counts. The chain joins TRBV20-1 to TRBJ2-3, with 7 bases lining up with TRBD2. The CDR3 runs to 16 residues. The germline CDR1 and CDR2 sequences are DFQATT and SNEGSKA (reference sequence). J was trimmed by 2 bases and V by 0 bases; bases with no gene match: 8. CDR3 coding DNA: TGCAGTGCTAGAGAACCGCTAGCGGTGTACACAGATACGCAGTATTTT. It encodes CSAREPLAVYTDTQYF.

At least ten counts were recorded for this clonotype. The chain recombines TRBV4-1 with TRBJ2-5; 11 positions agree with TRBD2. From germline, CDR1 is MGHRA and CDR2 YSYEKL. Trimming removed 0 bases from V and 2 bases from J; junction bases left unmatched: 5. The CDR3 has 17 residues. The CDR3 nucleotides read TGCGCCAGCAGCCAAGATTTGACTAGCGGGGTACAAGAGACCCAGTACTTC. Its protein product is CASSQDLTSGVQETQYF.

This clonotype was recorded many times. The chain combines TRBV6-4 with TRBJ1-1; no clear D. Germline V gene data show CDR1 as MRHNA and CDR2 as SNTAGT. The germline V and J ends were trimmed by 6 bases and 4 bases, with 12 bases remaining between them. The CDR3 extends over 13 amino acids. CDR3 sequence reads: CASSPESGTEAFF. The DNA for the CDR3 is TGTGCCAGCAGCCCGGAGTCTGGCACTGAAGCTTTCTTT.

The chain is built from TRBV20-1 and TRBJ2-5, with 9 bases aligning to TRBD2. The last part of the DNA fits TRBJ2-7 better; the J call may be wrong. Germline V lookup: CDR1 DFQATT, CDR2 SNEGSKA (reference sequence). The CDR3 totals 13 residues. The DNA for the CDR3 is TGCAGTGCTATTGTCCTAGCGGGATACGAGCAGTACTTC. This translates into CSAIVLAGYEQYF.

The rearrangement joins TRBV27 to TRBJ2-5; D possibly corresponds to TRBD1 (6 bases). The germline V gene has CDR1 MNHEY and CDR2 SMNVEV (reference sequence). The CDR3 runs to 14 residues. Trimming cost V 5 bases and J 3 bases, with 13 bases left between them. CDR3: CASSPGTSKETQYF. Here the CDR3 DNA reads TGTGCCAGCAGTCCAGGGACATCAAAAGAGACCCAGTACTTC.

CDR3 region: CASSQDGSGIYNEQFF. CDR3 nucleotide sequence: TGCGCCAGCAGCCAAGATGGGTCGGGAATCTACAATGAGCAGTTCTTC. The chain has TRBV4-3 and TRBJ2-1; D is perhaps TRBD2 (5 bases). CDR3 length: 16 amino acids. Germline V lookup: CDR1 LGHNA, CDR2 YSLEER. Trimming removed 0 bases at V and 3 bases at J, with 12 bases between.

This clonotype occurred many times. The rearrangement links TRBV7-2 to TRBJ2-1; D possibly corresponds to TRBD2 (5 bases). This CDR3 is built from 11 residues. CDR1 SGHTA and CDR2 FQGNSA come from the germline V gene. V gave up 7 bases and J gave up 9 bases, with 10 bases separating them. CDR3 in DNA: TGTGCCAGCACACTAGGCGGTGAGCAGTTCTTC. Translated, it gives CASTLGGEQFF.

About this clonotype itself: A much larger clonotype is one base distant, so this may be a read error. The CDR3 is CASSLGTSADAQYF. In DNA form, the CDR3 reads TGCGCCAGCAGCTTGGGGACTAGCGCAGATGCGCAGTATTTT. The chain employs TRBV5-1 and TRBJ2-3, with 9 bases fitting TRBD2. From germline, CDR1 is SGHRS and CDR2 YFSETQ. The CDR3 consists of 14 residues.

The chain couples TRBV9 to TRBJ2-2; D not certain. This CDR3 region has 15 residues. Trimming stripped 0 bases from V and 4 bases from J, with 10 bases between. Germline CDR1 reads SGDLS; CDR2 reads YYNGEE. This CDR3 is CASSVDLVVTGELFF. In nucleotides, the CDR3 is TGTGCCAGCAGCGTAGACCTAGTTGTCACCGGGGAGCTGTTTTTT.

Ten or more counts support this clonotype. The chain joins TRBV28 to TRBJ1-2; D remains ambiguous. The CDR3 totals 14 residues. Trimming left V 2 bases short and J 3 bases short, with 10 bases between. In germline, CDR1 is MDHEN, CDR2 SYDVKM. The CDR3 loop is CASSLISLDYGYTF. CDR3 DNA: TGTGCCAGCAGTTTAATTTCGTTGGACTATGGCTACACCTTC.

This clonotype has only a few counts. A clone one base away is much larger, so this may be a read error. The chain employs TRBV6-2 or TRBV6-3 and TRBJ2-4; possibly TRBD1 for D (5 bases). The CDR3 covers 13 residues. Germline CDR1 is MNHEY and CDR2 is SVGEGT. CDR3 sequence (DNA): TGTGCCAGCTCCCAGGAGTCCGCGGACATTCAGGACTTC. Amino acid sequence: CASSQESADIQDF.

In this sample, this clonotype turned up many times. The V and J genes are TRBV5-1 and TRBJ2-1; D unresolved. CDR3 length: 18 amino acids. In germline, CDR1 is SGHRS, CDR2 YFSETQ. Trimming removed 0 bases at V and 0 bases at J, with 16 bases between. The CDR3 protein is CASSLAGSASFSYNEQFF. For the CDR3, the DNA is TGCGCCAGCAGCTTGGCAGGATCAGCGAGCTTCTCCTACAATGAGCAGTTCTTC. The full variable domain, in which reference TRBV5-1 and TRBJ2-1 provide the parts outside the CDR3, is KAGVTQTPRYLIKTRGQQVTLSCSPISGHRSVSWYQQTPGQGLQFLFEYFSETQRNKGNFPGRFSGRQFSNSRSEMNVSTLELGDSALYLCASSLAGSASFSYNEQFFGPGTRLTVL.

At least ten counts were recorded for this clonotype. The rearrangement uses TRBV28 and TRBJ2-3; D is ambiguous. Trimming left V 4 bases short and J 2 bases short, with 7 bases between. CDR3 length: 13 residues. The germline gives CDR1 MDHEN, CDR2 SYDVKM. The CDR3 loop reads CASSSGDTDTQYF. CDR3 coding DNA: TGTGCCAGCAGTTCTGGGGACACAGATACGCAGTATTTT.

Comments on this clonotype: Since a much larger clone is just one base distant, this may be a read error. V and J are TRBV20-1 and TRBJ1-1; no clear D. V lost 3 bases, J lost 4 bases, and 15 bases lay in between. CDR1 is DFQATT and CDR2 is SNEGSKA in the germline V gene (reference sequence). The length of the CDR3 is 14 residues. CDR3 sequence reads: CSASSSAVSTEAFF. In DNA form, the CDR3 reads TGCAGTGCTAGCTCATCGGCAGTGAGCACTGAAGCTTTCTTT.